The text below deals with one TCR beta chain. The antigen remains undetermined. TCR beta cDNA libraries included unique molecular identifiers. TCRdb recomputed calls from the PCR reads with MiXCR, one row per CDR3 protein. This table has roughly 400,000 distinct CDR3 sequences, less than 40% appearing once. The data were obtained in a study of post-analysis software for immune sequencing data. For the study at large: The courses of disease that were included comprised relapsing-remitting, secondary progressive and progressive-relapsing multiple sclerosis. General observations from the study: In patients, five or six TRBV segments were more frequent than in controls, with TRBV5-6, TRBV5-1 and TRBV20-1 among them.

This CDR3 is 13 amino acids long. V dropped 5 bases and J dropped 4 bases, with 12 bases sitting between them. Germline V gene sequence: CDR1 SGHRS, CDR2 YFSETQ. V usage is TRBV5-1 and J usage is TRBJ2-5, with D unresolved. The source material was blood. The source is a girl aged 2 to 9 with multiple sclerosis. CDR3 region: CASRRSSGETQYF. The CDR3 DNA reads as TGCGCCAGCAGAAGGTCGTCAGGAGAGACCCAGTACTTC.